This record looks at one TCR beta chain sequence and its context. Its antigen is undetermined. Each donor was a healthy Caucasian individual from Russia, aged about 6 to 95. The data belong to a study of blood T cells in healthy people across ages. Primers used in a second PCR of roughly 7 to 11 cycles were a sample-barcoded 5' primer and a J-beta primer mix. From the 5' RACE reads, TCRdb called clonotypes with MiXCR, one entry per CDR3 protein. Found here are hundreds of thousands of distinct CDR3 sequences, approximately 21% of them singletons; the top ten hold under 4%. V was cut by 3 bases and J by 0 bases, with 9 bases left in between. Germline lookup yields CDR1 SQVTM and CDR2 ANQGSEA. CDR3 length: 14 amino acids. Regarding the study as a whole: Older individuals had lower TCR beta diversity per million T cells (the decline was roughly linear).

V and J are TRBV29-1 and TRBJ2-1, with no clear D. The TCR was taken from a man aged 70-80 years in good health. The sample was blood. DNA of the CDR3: TGCAGCGTTGAGATGGCGTCCTCCTACAATGAGCAGTTCTTC. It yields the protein CSVEMASSYNEQFF.